This T cell receptor (beta chain) was found in a study of OX40 agonist ivuxolimab in advanced cancers. Study as a whole: Intravenous ivuxolimab at 0.01 to 10 mg/kg was given to patients every 2 weeks.

V lost 6 bases to trimming and J lost 1 base; unmatched junction nucleotides: 2. The CDR3 covers 14 residues. Germline loops: CDR1 KGHSH, CDR2 LQKENI. Findings and limits, study-wide: Researchers report that CD8+ T cells had, on average, more expanded clones than CD4+. Some of the lowest clonal expansion was seen in partial responders at 0.1-3.0 mg/kg.

Comments on this clone: As yet, its antigen is unknown.

Profiled with immunoSEQ multiplex PCR; TCRdb holds only in-frame clones, not every one. The profile covers about 65,000 clones, with around 86% appearing a single time and 0.3% to 0.4% taken by the ten largest. V gene TRBV18 combines with J gene TRBJ1-1, with 10 bases lining up with TRBD1. This receptor was taken from an adult with an advanced solid tumor such as melanoma, head and neck, liver or kidney cancer. The material sequenced was CD4+ or CD8+ T cells sorted from blood, taken in a trial of the OX40 agonist ivuxolimab. CDR3 DNA sequence: TGTGCCAGCTCTCGGGACAGGGGGAACACTGAAGCTTTCTTT. As protein: CASSRDRGNTEAFF.